This TCR beta chain was recovered during a study of blood T cell repertoires in COVID-19. About the study: The samples span acute and convalescent COVID-19 from the United States, Italy and Spain. Sources were T cells, B-cell-depleted T cells, or PBMCs; the material itself was cDNA or gDNA.

Sequencing was performed with immunoSEQ multiplex PCR; in TCRdb, only in-frame clones are kept and a portion is missing. The data hold some 150,000 clones, with around 76% observed a single time. CDR1 is SGHAT, CDR2 FQNNGV, per germline. The CDR3 sequence is 17 residues long. With V trimmed by 7 bases and J by 5 bases, 12 bases remained unmatched. This sequence was found in a man aged 55 to 70 with acute or convalescent COVID-19. What was sequenced was peripheral blood. The chain links TRBV11-2 to TRBJ2-2; 11 bases agree with TRBD1. The CDR3 sequence is CASTRSPGQGGTGELFF. CDR3 coding DNA: TGTGCCAGCACGCGAAGTCCGGGACAGGGGGGAACCGGGGAGCTGTTTTTT. Looking up the rest from reference TRBV11-2 and TRBJ2-2 gives the full variable domain: EAGVAQSPRYKIIEKRQSVAFWCNPISGHATLYWYQQILGQGPKLLIQFQNNGVVDDSQLPKDRFSAERLKGVDSTLKIQPAKLEDSAVYLCASTRSPGQGGTGELFFGEGSRLTVL.